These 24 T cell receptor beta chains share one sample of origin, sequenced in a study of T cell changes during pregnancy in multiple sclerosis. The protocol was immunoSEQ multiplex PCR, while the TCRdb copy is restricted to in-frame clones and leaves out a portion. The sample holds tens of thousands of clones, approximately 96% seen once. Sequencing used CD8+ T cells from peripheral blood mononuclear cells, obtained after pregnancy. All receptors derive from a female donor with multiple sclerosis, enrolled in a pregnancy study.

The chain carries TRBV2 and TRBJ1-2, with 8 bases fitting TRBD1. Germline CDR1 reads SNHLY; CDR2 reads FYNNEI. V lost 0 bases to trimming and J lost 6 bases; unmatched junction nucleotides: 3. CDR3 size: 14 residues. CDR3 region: CASSEAGQVHGYTF. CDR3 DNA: TGTGCCAGCAGTGAAGCGGGACAGGTCCATGGCTACACCTTC.

The CDR3 DNA follows: TGTGCCAGCAGCTTAGATGAGTCAATCGCGGCTGGGGCCAACGTCCTGACTTTC. Amino acids: CASSLDESIAAGANVLTF. The chain joins TRBV11-2 to TRBJ2-6; no clear D gene. The CDR3 spans 18 residues. V lost 0 bases to trimming and J lost 2 bases, with 14 bases between them. Germline assignment: CDR1 SGHAT and CDR2 FQNNGV.

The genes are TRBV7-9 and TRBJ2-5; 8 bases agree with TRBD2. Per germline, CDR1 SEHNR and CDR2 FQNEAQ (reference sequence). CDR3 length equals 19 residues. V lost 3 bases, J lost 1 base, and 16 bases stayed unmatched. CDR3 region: CASSFPRSGAQPGQETQYF. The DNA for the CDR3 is TGTGCCAGCAGCTTCCCCCGTAGCGGGGCCCAACCTGGCCAAGAGACCCAGTACTTC.

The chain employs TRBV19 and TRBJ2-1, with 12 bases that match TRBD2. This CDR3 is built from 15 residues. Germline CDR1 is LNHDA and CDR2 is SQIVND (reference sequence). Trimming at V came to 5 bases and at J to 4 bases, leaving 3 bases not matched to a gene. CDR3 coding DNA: TGTGCCAGTAGTGCTGGACTAGCGGGGTACAATGAGCAGTTCTTC. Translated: CASSAGLAGYNEQFF.

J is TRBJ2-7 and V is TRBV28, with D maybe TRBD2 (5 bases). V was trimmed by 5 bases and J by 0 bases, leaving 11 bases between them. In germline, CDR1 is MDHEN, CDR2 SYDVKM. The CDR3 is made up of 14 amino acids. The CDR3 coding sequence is TGTGCCAGCAGTAGGAGCGGTGCCTCCTACGAGCAGTACTTC. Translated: CASSRSGASYEQYF.

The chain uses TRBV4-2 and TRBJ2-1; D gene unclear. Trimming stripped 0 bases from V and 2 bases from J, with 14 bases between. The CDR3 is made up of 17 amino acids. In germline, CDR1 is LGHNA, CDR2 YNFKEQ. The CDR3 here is CASSQDPLAHPYNEQFF. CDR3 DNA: TGTGCCAGCAGCCAAGATCCCCTGGCACATCCCTACAATGAGCAGTTCTTC.

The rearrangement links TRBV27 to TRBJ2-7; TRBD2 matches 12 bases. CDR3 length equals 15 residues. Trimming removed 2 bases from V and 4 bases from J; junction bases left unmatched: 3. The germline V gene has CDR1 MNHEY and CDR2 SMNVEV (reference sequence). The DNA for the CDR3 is TGTGCCAGCAGTTTAAGCACTAGCGGGAGGTACGAGCAGTACTTC. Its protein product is CASSLSTSGRYEQYF.

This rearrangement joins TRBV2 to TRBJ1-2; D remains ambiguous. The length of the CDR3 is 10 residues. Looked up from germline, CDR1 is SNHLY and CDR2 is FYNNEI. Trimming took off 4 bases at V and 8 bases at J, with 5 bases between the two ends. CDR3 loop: CASSGLGYTF. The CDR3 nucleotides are TGTGCCAGCAGTGGACTGGGCTACACCTTC. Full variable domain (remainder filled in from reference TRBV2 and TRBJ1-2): EPEVTQTPSHQVTQMGQEVILRCVPISNHLYFYWYRQILGQKVEFLVSFYNNEISEKSEIFDDQFSVERPDGSNFTLKIRSTKLEDSAMYFCASSGLGYTFGSGTRLTVV.

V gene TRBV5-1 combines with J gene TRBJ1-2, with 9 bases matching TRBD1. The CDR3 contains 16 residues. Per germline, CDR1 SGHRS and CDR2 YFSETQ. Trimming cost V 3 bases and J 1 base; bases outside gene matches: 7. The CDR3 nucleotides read TGCGCCAGCAGCTCCGGACAGGGGAACCTTAACTATGGCTACACCTTC. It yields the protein CASSSGQGNLNYGYTF. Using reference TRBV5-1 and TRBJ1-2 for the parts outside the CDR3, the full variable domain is KAGVTQTPRYLIKTRGQQVTLSCSPISGHRSVSWYQQTPGQGLQFLFEYFSETQRNKGNFPGRFSGRQFSNSRSEMNVSTLELGDSALYLCASSSGQGNLNYGYTFGSGTRLTVV.

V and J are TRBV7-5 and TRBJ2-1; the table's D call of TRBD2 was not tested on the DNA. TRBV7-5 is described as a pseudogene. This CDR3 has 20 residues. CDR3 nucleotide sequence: TGTGCCAGAAGCTTATCGGGGGGCGCGTCTAGCGGGAGATCTTACAATGAGCAGTTCTTC. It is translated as CARSLSGGASSGRSYNEQFF.

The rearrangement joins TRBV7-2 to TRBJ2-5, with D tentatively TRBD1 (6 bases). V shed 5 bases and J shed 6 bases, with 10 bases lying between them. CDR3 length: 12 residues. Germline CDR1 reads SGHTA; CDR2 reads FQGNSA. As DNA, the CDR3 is TGTGCCAGCAGCCAACAGGGACAGACCCAGTACTTC. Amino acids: CASSQQGQTQYF.

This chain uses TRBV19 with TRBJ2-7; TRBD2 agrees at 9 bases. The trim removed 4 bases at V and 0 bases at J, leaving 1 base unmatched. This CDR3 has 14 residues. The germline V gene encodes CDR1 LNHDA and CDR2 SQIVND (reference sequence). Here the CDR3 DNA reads TGTGCCAGTAGTACGACTAGCGGCTCCTACGAGCAGTACTTC. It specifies CASSTTSGSYEQYF.

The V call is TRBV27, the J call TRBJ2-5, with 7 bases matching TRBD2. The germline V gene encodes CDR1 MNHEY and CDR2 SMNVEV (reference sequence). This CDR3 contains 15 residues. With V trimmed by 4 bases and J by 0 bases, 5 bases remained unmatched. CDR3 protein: CASSWASGYQETQYF. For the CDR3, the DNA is TGTGCCAGCAGTTGGGCTAGCGGATACCAAGAGACCCAGTACTTC.

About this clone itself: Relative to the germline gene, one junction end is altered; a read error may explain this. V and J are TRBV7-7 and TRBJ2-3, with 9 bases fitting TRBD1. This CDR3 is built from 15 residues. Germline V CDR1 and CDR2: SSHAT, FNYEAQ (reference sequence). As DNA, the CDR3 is TGTGCTAGCAGCCCGGGGGACAGGGTGGTAGATACGCAGTATTTT. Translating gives CASSPGDRVVDTQYF.

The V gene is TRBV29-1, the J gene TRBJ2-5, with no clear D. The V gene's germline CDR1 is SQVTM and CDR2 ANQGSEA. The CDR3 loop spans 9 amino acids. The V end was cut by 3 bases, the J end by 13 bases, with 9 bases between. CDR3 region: CSVEVAPYF. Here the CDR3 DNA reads TGCAGCGTTGAGGTAGCTCCGTACTTC.

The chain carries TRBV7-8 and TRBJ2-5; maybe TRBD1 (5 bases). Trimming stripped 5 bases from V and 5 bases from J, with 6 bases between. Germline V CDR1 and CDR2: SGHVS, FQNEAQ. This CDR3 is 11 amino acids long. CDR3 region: CASSPGETQYF. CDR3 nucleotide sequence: TGTGCCAGCAGCCCAGGGGAGACCCAGTACTTC.

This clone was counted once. CDR3 amino acids: CASSLGQGLTEAFF. The DNA for the CDR3 is TGCGCCAGCAGCTTGGGACAGGGTTTGACTGAAGCTTTCTTT. The V call is TRBV5-1, the J call TRBJ1-1; the match to TRBD1 covers 7 bases. CDR3 length equals 14 residues. V dropped 0 bases and J dropped 5; count of bases not matched to a gene: 4. The germline V gene has CDR1 SGHRS and CDR2 YFSETQ.

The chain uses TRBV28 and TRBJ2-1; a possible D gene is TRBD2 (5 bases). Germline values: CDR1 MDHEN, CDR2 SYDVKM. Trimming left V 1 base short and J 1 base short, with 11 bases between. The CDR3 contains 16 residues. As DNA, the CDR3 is TGTGCCAGCAGTTTATACGAGGGTTCATCCTACAATGAGCAGTTCTTC. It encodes CASSLYEGSSYNEQFF.

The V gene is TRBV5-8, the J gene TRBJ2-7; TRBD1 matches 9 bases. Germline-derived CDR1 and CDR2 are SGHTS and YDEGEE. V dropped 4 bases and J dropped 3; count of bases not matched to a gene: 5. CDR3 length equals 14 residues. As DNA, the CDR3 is TGTGCCAGCAGCGACCGACAGGGGGTCTACGAGCAGTACTTC. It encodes CASSDRQGVYEQYF.

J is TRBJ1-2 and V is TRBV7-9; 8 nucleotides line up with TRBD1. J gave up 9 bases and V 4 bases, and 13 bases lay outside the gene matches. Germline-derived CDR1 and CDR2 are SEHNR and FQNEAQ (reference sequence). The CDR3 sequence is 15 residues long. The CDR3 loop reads CASSSPRTGMVSYTF. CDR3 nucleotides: TGTGCCAGCAGCTCCCCCCGGACAGGGATGGTGAGCTACACCTTC.

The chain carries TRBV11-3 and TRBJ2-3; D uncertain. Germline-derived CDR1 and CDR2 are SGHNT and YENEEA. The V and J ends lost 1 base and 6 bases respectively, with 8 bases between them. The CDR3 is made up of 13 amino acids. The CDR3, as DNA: TGTGCCAGCAGCTTAGGGTTCGGGGATACGCAGTATTTT. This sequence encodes CASSLGFGDTQYF.

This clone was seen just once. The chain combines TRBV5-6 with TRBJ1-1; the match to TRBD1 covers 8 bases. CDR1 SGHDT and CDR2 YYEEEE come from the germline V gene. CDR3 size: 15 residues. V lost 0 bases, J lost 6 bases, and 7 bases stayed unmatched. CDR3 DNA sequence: TGTGCCAGCAGCTTGGACCAGGGGGCTTGGGCTGAAGCTTTCTTT. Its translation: CASSLDQGAWAEAFF.

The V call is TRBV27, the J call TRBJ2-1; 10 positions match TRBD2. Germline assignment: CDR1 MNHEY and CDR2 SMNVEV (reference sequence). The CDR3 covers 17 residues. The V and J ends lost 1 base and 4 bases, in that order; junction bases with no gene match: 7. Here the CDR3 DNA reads TGTGCCAGCAGTTTATTTTCTAGCGGGAGAAAGTACAATGAGCAGTTCTTC. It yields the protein CASSLFSSGRKYNEQFF.

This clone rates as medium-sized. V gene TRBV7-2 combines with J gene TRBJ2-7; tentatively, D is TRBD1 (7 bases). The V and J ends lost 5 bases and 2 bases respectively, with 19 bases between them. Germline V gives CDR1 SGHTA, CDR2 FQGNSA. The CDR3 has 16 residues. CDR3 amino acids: CASSPPRGRPAYEQYF. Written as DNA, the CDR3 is TGTGCCAGCAGCCCCCCCAGGGGGAGGCCGGCCTACGAGCAGTACTTC.